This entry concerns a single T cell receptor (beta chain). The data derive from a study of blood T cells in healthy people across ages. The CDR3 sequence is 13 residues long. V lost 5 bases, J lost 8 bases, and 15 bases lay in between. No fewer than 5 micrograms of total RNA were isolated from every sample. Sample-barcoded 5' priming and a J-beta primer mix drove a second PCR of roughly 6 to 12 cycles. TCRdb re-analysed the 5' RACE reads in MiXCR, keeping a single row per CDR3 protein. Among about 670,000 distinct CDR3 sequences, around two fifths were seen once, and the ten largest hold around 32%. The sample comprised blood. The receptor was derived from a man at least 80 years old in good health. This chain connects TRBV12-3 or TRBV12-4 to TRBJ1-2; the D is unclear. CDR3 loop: CASSPRSTWGYTF. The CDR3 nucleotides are TGTGCCAGCAGTCCGAGGTCTACTTGGGGCTACACCTTC.